The TCR beta chain under discussion was sequenced for a study of CD8+ T cells in alopecia areata. Study at large: The authors scored treated patients' severity by affected scalp percentage. Study findings and constraints: Expanded CD8+ clones among the top 100, as well as scalp clonality, were significantly decreased by tofacitinib.

With regard to this clone: Its specificity is unknown.

The V and J ends lost 4 bases and 7 bases respectively, with 8 bases between them. The germline CDR1 and CDR2 sequences are MNHNS and SASEGT. The CDR3 contains 11 residues. cDNA reverse transcribed from extracted RNA served as the sequencing template. TCRdb's copy holds only in-frame clones and misses some; the assay was immunoSEQ multiplex PCR. Among tens of thousands of clones listed, 65% were seen once. The treatment: oral pan-JAK inhibitor, 5-10 mg twice daily. CD4+ and CD8+ T cells were sorted from PBMCs stained for CD3, CD4 and CD8. The sample in question was CD8+ T cells sorted from blood, obtained at week 4, from a patient treated with tofacitinib. The sequence derives from a human donor with alopecia areata. This chain connects TRBV6-1 to TRBJ2-7; D might be TRBD1 (5 bases). The CDR3 region has the DNA TGTGCCAGCAGTGTTCGACAGGAGCAGTACTTC. Amino acid sequence: CASSVRQEQYF.